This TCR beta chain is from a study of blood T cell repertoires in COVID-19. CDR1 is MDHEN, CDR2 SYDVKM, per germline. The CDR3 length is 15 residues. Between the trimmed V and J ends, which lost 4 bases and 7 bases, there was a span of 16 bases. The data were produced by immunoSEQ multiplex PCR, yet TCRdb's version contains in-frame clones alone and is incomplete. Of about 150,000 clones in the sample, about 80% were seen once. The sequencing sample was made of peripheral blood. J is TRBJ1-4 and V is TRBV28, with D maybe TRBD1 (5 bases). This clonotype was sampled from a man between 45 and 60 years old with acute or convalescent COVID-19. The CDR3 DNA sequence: TGTGCCAGCAGTTCCCCTGGGGGGATTCGTGAAAAACTGTTTTTT. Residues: CASSSPGGIREKLFF.